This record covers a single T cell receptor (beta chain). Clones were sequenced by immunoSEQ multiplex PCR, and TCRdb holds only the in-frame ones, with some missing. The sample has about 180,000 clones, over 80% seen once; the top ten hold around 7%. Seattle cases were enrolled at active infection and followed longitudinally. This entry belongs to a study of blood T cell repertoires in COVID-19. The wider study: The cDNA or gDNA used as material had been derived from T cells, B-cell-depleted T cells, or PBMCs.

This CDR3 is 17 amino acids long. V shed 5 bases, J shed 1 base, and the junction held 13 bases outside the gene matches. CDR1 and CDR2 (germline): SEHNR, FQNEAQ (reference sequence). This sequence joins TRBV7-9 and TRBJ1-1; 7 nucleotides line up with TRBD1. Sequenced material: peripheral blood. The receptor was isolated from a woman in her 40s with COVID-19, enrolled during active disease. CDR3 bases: TGTGCCAGCAGCCCCACCAACCGTGGGACAGCGAACACTGAAGCTTTCTTT. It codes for CASSPTNRGTANTEAFF.